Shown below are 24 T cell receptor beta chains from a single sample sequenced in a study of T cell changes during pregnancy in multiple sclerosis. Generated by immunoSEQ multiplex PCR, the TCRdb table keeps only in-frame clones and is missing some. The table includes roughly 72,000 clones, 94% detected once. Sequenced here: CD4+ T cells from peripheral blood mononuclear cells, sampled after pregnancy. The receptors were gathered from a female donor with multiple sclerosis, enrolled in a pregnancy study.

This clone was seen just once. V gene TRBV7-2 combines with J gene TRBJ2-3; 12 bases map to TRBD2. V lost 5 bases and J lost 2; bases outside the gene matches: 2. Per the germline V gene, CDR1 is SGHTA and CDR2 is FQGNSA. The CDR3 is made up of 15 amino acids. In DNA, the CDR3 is TGTGCCAGCAGCAGACTAGCGGGAGCCACAGATACGCAGTATTTT. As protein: CASSRLAGATDTQYF. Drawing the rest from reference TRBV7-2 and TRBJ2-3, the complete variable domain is GAGVSQSPSNKVTEKGKDVELRCDPISGHTALYWYRQSLGQGLEFLIYFQGNSAPDKSGLPSDRFSAERTGGSVSTLTIQRTQQEDSAVYLCASSRLAGATDTQYFGPGTRLTVL.

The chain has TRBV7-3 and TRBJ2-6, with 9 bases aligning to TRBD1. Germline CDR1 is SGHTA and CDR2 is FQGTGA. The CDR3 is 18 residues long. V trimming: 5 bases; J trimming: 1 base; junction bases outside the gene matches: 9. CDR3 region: CASSLPGTGTSGANVLTF. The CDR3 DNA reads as TGTGCCAGCAGCCTCCCCGGGACAGGGACGTCTGGGGCCAACGTCCTGACTTTC.

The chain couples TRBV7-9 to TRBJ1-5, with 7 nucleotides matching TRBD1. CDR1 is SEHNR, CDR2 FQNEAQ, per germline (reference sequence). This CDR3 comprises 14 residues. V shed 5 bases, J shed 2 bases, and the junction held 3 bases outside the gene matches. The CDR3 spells CASSIDRGNQPQHF. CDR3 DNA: TGTGCCAGCAGCATTGACAGGGGCAATCAGCCCCAGCATTTT.

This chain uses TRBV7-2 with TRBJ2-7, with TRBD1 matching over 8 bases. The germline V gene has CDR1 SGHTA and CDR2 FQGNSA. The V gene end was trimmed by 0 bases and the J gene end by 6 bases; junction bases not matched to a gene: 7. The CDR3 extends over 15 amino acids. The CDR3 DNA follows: TGTGCCAGCAGCTTAGCAAGGGACAGGTGGTTCGAGCAGTACTTC. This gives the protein CASSLARDRWFEQYF.

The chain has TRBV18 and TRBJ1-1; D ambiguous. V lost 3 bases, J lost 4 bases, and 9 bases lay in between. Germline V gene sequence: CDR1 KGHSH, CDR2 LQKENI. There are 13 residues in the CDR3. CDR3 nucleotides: TGTGCCAGCTCACCGCTGGAGGGCACTGAAGCTTTCTTT. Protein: CASSPLEGTEAFF.

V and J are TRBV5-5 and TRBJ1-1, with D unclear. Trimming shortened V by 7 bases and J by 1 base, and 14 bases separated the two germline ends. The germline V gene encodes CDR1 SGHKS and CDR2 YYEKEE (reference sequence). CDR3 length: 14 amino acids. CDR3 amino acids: CASGTVKPNTEAFF. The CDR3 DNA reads TGTGCCAGCGGCACCGTTAAACCGAACACTGAAGCTTTCTTT. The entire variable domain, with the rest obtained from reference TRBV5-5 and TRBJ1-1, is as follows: DAGVTQSPTHLIKTRGQQVTLRCSPISGHKSVSWYQQVLGQGPQFIFQYYEKEERGRGNFPDRFSARQFPNYSSELNVNALLLGDSALYLCASGTVKPNTEAFFGQGTRLTVV.

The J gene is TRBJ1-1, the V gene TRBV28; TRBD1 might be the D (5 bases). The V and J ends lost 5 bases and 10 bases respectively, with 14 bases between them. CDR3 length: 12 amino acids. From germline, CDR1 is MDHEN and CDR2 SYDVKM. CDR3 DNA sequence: TGTGCCAGCAGTCAAGTGGGGAGGGGAGCTTTCTTT. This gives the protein CASSQVGRGAFF.

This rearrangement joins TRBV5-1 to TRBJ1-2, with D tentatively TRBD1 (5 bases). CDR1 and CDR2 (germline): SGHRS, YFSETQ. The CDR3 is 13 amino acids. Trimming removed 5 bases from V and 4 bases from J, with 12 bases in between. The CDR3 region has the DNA TGCGCCAGCAGTCCAGACAGAGTCTATGGCTACACCTTC. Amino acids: CASSPDRVYGYTF.

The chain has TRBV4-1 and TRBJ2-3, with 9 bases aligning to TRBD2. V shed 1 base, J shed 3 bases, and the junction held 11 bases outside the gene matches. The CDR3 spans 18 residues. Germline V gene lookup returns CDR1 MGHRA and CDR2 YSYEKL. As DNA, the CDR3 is TGCGCCAGCAGCCAAGTTATCCGACCGGGACTAGCAACAGATACGCAGTATTTT. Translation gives CASSQVIRPGLATDTQYF.

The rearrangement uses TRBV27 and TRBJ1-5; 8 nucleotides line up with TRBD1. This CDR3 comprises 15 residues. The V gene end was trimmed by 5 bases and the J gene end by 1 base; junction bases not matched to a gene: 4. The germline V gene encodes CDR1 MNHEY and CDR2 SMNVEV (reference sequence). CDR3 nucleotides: TGTGCCAGCAGTGTACAGGGGGGAAGCAATCAGCCCCAGCATTTT. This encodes CASSVQGGSNQPQHF.

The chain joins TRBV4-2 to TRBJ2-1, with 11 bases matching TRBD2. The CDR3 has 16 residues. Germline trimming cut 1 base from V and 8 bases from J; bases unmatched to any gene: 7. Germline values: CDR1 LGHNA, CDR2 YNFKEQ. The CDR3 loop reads CASSQGTSGSADEQFF. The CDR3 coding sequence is TGTGCCAGCAGCCAAGGAACTAGCGGGAGTGCGGATGAGCAGTTCTTC.

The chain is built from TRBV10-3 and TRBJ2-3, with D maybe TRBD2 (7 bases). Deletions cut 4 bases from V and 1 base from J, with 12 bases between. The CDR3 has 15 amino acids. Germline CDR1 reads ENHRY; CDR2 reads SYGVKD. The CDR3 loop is CAISGGGGGTDTQYF. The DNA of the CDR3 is TGTGCCATCAGTGGAGGGGGGGGAGGCACAGATACGCAGTATTTT.

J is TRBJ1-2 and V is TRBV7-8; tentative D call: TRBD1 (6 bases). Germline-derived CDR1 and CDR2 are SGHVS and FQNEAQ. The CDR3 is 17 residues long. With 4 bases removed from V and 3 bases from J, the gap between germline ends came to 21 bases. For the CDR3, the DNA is TGTGCCAGCAGCTCCGTCGGGGGGCGCGGCGGCGACTATGGCTACACCTTC. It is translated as CASSSVGGRGGDYGYTF.

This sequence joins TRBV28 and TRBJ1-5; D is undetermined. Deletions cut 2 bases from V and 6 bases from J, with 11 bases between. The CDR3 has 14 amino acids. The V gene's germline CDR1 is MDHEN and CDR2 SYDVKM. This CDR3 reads CASSLAGSGQPQHF. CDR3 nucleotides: TGTGCCAGCAGTTTAGCGGGTTCAGGTCAGCCCCAGCATTTT.

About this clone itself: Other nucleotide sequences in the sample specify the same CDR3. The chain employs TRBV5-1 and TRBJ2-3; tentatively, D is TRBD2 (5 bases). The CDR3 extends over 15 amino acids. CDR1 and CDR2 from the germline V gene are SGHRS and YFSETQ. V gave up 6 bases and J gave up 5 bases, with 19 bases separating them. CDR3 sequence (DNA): TGCGCCAGCAAATCCGGCTCGCGGGCAGGAGATACGCAGTATTTT. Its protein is CASKSGSRAGDTQYF.

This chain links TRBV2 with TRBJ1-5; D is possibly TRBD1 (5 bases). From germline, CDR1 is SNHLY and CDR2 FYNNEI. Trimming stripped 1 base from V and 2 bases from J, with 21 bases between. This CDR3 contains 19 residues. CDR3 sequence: CASSEGGWGLQARNQPQHF. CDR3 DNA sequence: TGTGCCAGCAGTGAAGGGGGTTGGGGTCTACAGGCACGCAATCAGCCCCAGCATTTT.

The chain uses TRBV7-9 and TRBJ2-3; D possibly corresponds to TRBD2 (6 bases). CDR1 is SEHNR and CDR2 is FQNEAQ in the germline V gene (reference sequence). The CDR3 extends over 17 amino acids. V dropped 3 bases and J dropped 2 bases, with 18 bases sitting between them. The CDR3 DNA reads TGTGCCAGCAGCTTTGGCGGGGCAGGCCCATTCACAGATACGCAGTATTTT. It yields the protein CASSFGGAGPFTDTQYF. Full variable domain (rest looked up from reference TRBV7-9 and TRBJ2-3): DTGVSQNPRHKITKRGQNVTFRCDPISEHNRLYWYRQTLGQGPEFLTYFQNEAQLEKSRLLSDRFSAERPKGSFSTLEIQRTEQGDSAMYLCASSFGGAGPFTDTQYFGPGTRLTVL.

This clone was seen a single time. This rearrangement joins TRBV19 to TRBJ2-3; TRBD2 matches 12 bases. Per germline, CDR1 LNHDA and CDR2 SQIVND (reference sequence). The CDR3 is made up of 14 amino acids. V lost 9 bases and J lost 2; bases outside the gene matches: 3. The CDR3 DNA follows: TGTGCCAGCTCTAGCGGGAGGGTCACAGATACGCAGTATTTT. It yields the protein CASSSGRVTDTQYF.

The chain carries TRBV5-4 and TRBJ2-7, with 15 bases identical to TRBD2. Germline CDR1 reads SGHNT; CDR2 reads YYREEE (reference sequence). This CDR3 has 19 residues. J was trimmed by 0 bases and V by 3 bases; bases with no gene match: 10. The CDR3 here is CASSSPGLAGGMSSYEQYF. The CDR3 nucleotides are TGTGCCAGCAGCTCCCCGGGACTAGCGGGAGGTATGAGCTCCTACGAGCAGTACTTC.

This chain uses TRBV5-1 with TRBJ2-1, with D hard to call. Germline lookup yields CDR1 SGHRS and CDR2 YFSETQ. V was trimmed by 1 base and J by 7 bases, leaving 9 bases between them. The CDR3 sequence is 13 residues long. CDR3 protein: CASSLPKKNEQFF. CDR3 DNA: TGCGCCAGCAGCTTGCCCAAAAAAAATGAGCAGTTCTTC.

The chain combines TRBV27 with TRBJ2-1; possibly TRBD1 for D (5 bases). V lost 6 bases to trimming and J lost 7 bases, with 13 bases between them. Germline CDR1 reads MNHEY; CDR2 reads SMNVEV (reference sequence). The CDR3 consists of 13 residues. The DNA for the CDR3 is TGTGCCAGCAGGGGGCAGACCGCAAATGAGCAGTTCTTC. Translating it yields CASRGQTANEQFF.

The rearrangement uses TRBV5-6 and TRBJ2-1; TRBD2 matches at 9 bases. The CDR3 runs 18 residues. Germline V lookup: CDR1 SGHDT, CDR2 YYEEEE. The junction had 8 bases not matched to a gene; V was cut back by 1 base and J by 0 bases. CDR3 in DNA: TGTGCCAGCAGCTTGCGGGCGGGAGGGGGGGGCTCCTACAATGAGCAGTTCTTC. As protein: CASSLRAGGGGSYNEQFF.

This CDR3 is CASSHFEGGTDTQYF. The DNA for the CDR3 is TGTGCCAGCAGCCATTTTGAAGGAGGGACAGATACGCAGTATTTT. This sequence joins TRBV7-2 and TRBJ2-3, with D perhaps TRBD2 (6 bases). The CDR3 sequence is 15 residues long. CDR1 and CDR2 (germline): SGHTA, FQGNSA. V was trimmed by 5 bases and J by 3 bases, leaving 15 bases between them.

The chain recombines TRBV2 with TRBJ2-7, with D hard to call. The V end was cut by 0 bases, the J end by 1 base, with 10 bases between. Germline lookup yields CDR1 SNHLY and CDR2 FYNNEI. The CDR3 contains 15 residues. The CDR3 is CASSEARHQSYEQYF. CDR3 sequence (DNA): TGTGCCAGCAGTGAAGCGCGGCACCAATCCTACGAGCAGTACTTC.